Presented here are 21 T cell receptor beta chains from one specimen sequenced in a study of control samples from healthy donors and cancer patients. Sequencing was performed with immunoSEQ multiplex PCR; in TCRdb, only in-frame clones are kept and a portion is missing. The sample has about 61,000 clones, about 90% seen once; the top ten hold around 6%. The sample taken for sequencing was PBMCs. The origin of the receptors is a man aged 55 to 70 with colorectal cancer.

The gene calls are TRBV13 and TRBJ1-2; D gene uncertain. Between the trimmed V and J ends, which lost 5 bases and 3 bases, there was a span of 7 bases. Germline CDR1 and CDR2: PRHDT and FYEKMQ (reference sequence). The CDR3 is 12 residues long. The CDR3 coding sequence is TGTGCCAGCAGCCCCGGGGACTATGGCTACACCTTC. Translating it yields CASSPGDYGYTF.

This clone was observed once. V is TRBV5-1 and J is TRBJ2-7; 9 bases agree with TRBD1. With V trimmed by 4 bases and J by 5 bases, 7 bases remained unmatched. The CDR3 covers 14 residues. Germline CDR1 and CDR2: SGHRS and YFSETQ. CDR3 region: CASSIRDRVHEQYF. The CDR3 DNA follows: TGCGCCAGCAGCATCCGGGACAGGGTACACGAGCAGTACTTC.

The sample holds one count of this clone. J is TRBJ2-2 and V is TRBV13, with 10 positions matching TRBD1. V was clipped by 2 bases and J by 5 bases; unmatched bases: 2. Germline V gives CDR1 PRHDT, CDR2 FYEKMQ (reference sequence). CDR3 size: 15 residues. For the CDR3, the DNA is TGTGCCAGCAGCTTAAGGACAGGGGGGACCGGGGAGCTGTTTTTT. Its protein is CASSLRTGGTGELFF.

In nucleotides, the CDR3 is TGTGCCAGCACGCAACGCCCGGACAGCGACCACTCCTACGAGCAGTACTTC. Amino acid sequence: CASTQRPDSDHSYEQYF. The V and J genes are TRBV7-3 and TRBJ2-7, with D tentatively TRBD1 (6 bases). CDR1 is SGHTA and CDR2 is FQGTGA in the germline V gene. The germline V and J ends were trimmed by 7 bases and 0 bases, with 22 bases remaining between them. The CDR3 has 17 amino acids.

This chain connects TRBV27 to TRBJ2-6; D is ambiguous. Germline V CDR1 and CDR2: MNHEY, SMNVEV (reference sequence). The length of the CDR3 is 15 residues. V lost 10 bases, J lost 0 bases, and 13 bases lay in between. This CDR3 reads CAILSCLSGANVLTF. The DNA of the CDR3 is TGTGCCATCCTTTCCTGCCTCTCTGGGGCCAACGTCCTGACTTTC.

The J gene is TRBJ2-3, the V gene TRBV19, with no clear D. CDR1 and CDR2 from the germline V gene are LNHDA and SQIVND (reference sequence). V lost 6 bases and J 2 bases, leaving 12 bases between the germline ends. CDR3 size: 14 residues. CDR3: CASRVGHLTDTQYF. The CDR3 DNA reads as TGTGCCAGTAGAGTCGGGCACCTCACAGATACGCAGTATTTT.

The V gene is TRBV7-7, the J gene TRBJ2-3; no clear D. From germline, CDR1 is SSHAT and CDR2 FNYEAQ (reference sequence). V was cut by 1 base and J by 5 bases, with 7 bases left in between. The CDR3 has 13 residues. CDR3 bases: TGTGCCAGCAGCTTAGATAACCTAGATACGCAGTATTTT. Amino acid sequence: CASSLDNLDTQYF. The full variable domain, completed using reference TRBV7-7 and TRBJ2-3, is GAGVSQSPRYKVTKRGQDVTLRCDPISSHATLYWYQQALGQGPEFLTYFNYEAQPDKSGLPSDRFSAERPEGSISTLTIQRTEQRDSAMYRCASSLDNLDTQYFGPGTRLTVL.

This sequence joins TRBV28 and TRBJ1-3; no definite D call. This CDR3 contains 10 residues. Trimming cost V 7 bases and J 3 bases, with 1 base left between them. Looked up from germline, CDR1 is MDHEN and CDR2 is SYDVKM. The CDR3 DNA reads TGTGCCAGCATTGGAAACACCATATATTTT. The encoded protein is CASIGNTIYF.

The genes are TRBV11-2 and TRBJ1-2; no definite D call. The CDR3 is 15 amino acids. The germline gives CDR1 SGHAT, CDR2 FQNNGV. With 5 bases removed from V and 6 bases from J, the gap between germline ends came to 19 bases. The CDR3, as DNA: TGTGCCAGCAGCCAAGGACCCAATCAATCGAATGGCTACACCTTC. Translated, it gives CASSQGPNQSNGYTF.

This chain uses TRBV7-8 with TRBJ1-5; TRBD1 is a possible D gene (5 bases). CDR1 and CDR2 (germline): SGHVS, FQNEAQ. Trimming shortened V by 2 bases and J by 7 bases, and 12 bases separated the two germline ends. The CDR3 totals 14 residues. CDR3 nucleotide sequence: TGTGCCAGCAGCTTAAGTAGGGGTGGGCAGCCCCAGCATTTT. Its translation is CASSLSRGGQPQHF.

The chain employs TRBV9 and TRBJ2-6; no firm D call. The CDR3 sequence is 18 residues long. Germline-derived CDR1 and CDR2 are SGDLS and YYNGEE. Trimming removed 0 bases at V and 0 bases at J, with 13 bases between. CDR3 amino acids: CASSVEVTTSSGANVLTF. CDR3 nucleotides: TGTGCCAGCAGCGTAGAGGTGACAACGAGCTCTGGGGCCAACGTCCTGACTTTC.

The J gene is TRBJ2-7, the V gene TRBV29-1; D unclear. The germline V gene has CDR1 SQVTM and CDR2 ANQGSEA. CDR3 size: 12 residues. V was cut by 4 bases and J by 4 bases, with 11 bases left in between. The DNA of the CDR3 is TGCAGCGTTGTTTTGGTTGGGTACGAGCAGTACTTC. Amino acids: CSVVLVGYEQYF.

This clone has just one count. This chain links TRBV11-2 with TRBJ1-5; D gene uncertain. The V and J ends lost 2 bases and 2 bases respectively, with 7 bases between them. Germline CDR1 reads SGHAT; CDR2 reads FQNNGV. This CDR3 region has 14 residues. CDR3: CASSLTDGNQPQHF. The DNA of the CDR3 is TGTGCCAGCAGCTTAACAGACGGCAATCAGCCCCAGCATTTT. Together with reference TRBV11-2 and TRBJ1-5, the CDR3 gives the full variable domain: EAGVAQSPRYKIIEKRQSVAFWCNPISGHATLYWYQQILGQGPKLLIQFQNNGVVDDSQLPKDRFSAERLKGVDSTLKIQPAKLEDSAVYLCASSLTDGNQPQHFGDGTRLSIL.

To note about this clone: The same CDR3 is also encoded by other DNA sequences in this sample. The chain combines TRBV18 with TRBJ2-5, with D perhaps matching TRBD1 (6 bases). The germline V gene has CDR1 KGHSH and CDR2 LQKENI. The CDR3 consists of 13 residues. With 6 bases removed from V and 2 bases from J, the gap between germline ends came to 10 bases. CDR3 nucleotide sequence: TGTGCCAGCTCCCAGGGGTTGCAAGAGACCCAGTACTTC. Translated, it gives CASSQGLQETQYF.

V usage is TRBV30 and J usage is TRBJ2-1; 15 nucleotides match TRBD2. CDR3 length: 16 residues. Trimming at V came to 8 bases and at J to 6 bases, leaving 11 bases not matched to a gene. Per the germline V gene, CDR1 is GTSNPN and CDR2 is SVGIG (reference sequence). CDR3 protein: CAGLPWTSGGANEQFF. The DNA of the CDR3 is TGTGCCGGTCTACCCTGGACTAGCGGGGGGGCCAATGAGCAGTTCTTC.

This chain uses TRBV3-1 (or the pseudogene TRBV3-2) with TRBJ1-3, with 8 positions matching TRBD1. Germline assignment: CDR1 LGHDT and CDR2 YNNKEL (reference sequence). This CDR3 has 18 amino acids. V lost 1 base, J lost 4 bases, and 12 bases stayed unmatched. The CDR3 sequence is CASSQASHGQGTGNTIYF. The CDR3 DNA follows: TGTGCCAGCAGCCAAGCTTCACACGGACAGGGTACAGGAAACACCATATATTTT.

A single count supports this clone. The CDR3 DNA sequence: TGTGCCAGCAGATTGACAGGGGCCTACGAGCAGTACTTC. Protein: CASRLTGAYEQYF. The chain employs TRBV12-3 or TRBV12-4 and TRBJ2-7; TRBD1 matches 8 bases. The J segment lost 2 bases and the V segment lost 6 bases, leaving 3 bases of the junction unmatched. This CDR3 has 13 amino acids.

The J gene is TRBJ2-1, the V gene TRBV24-1, with D possibly TRBD2 on 7 matching bases. CDR3 length: 13 amino acids. Germline V gene lookup returns CDR1 KGHDR and CDR2 SFDVKD. V lost 5 bases to trimming and J lost 6 bases, with 10 bases between them. CDR3 bases: TGTGCCACCAGTGTTAGGGGGGGCAATGAGCAGTTCTTC. Its protein is CATSVRGGNEQFF.

The chain has TRBV2 and TRBJ2-3; maybe TRBD2 (6 bases). This CDR3 has 15 amino acids. CDR1 is SNHLY and CDR2 is FYNNEI in the germline V gene. Trimming removed 2 bases from V and 3 bases from J, with 12 bases in between. CDR3 loop: CASSESRGNTDTQYF. The CDR3 region has the DNA TGTGCCAGCAGTGAAAGTCGGGGGAATACAGATACGCAGTATTTT.

This chain links TRBV28 with TRBJ1-5, with a possible D match to TRBD1 (6 bases). Germline V gene lookup returns CDR1 MDHEN and CDR2 SYDVKM. Trimming took off 7 bases at V and 2 bases at J, with 12 bases between the two ends. This CDR3 comprises 14 residues. The CDR3 region has the DNA TGTGCCAGCACCCTCGGGGGGCGCAATCAGCCCCAGCATTTT. This codes for CASTLGGRNQPQHF.

The genes are TRBV19 and TRBJ1-2; 7 positions agree with TRBD1. J lost 6 bases, V lost 6 bases, and 1 base had no gene match. Germline V CDR1 and CDR2: LNHDA, SQIVND (reference sequence). The CDR3 spans 11 residues. CDR3 in amino acids: CASSDRDGYTF. The CDR3 bases are TGTGCCAGTAGCGACAGGGATGGCTACACCTTC.